This note documents a single T cell receptor beta chain sequence. This clonotype was seen just once. There is no known antigen for this receptor. Per-base qualities were not stored, and no clone one base away is much larger. A lone read gives weak evidence. This specimen comes from a study of CD8+CD57+ T cells in acquired aplastic anemia (dated by TCRdb to 2017 to 2018). Study-level background: DNA extracted from sorted CD4+ and CD8+ cells had a mean of roughly 3.3 ug, with a range of roughly 0.2 to 27.4 ug. Healthy donor samples averaged about 10 million reads for CD4+ and under 14 million for CD8+ cells.

In this study, sorted CD4+ and CD8+ T cells from the blood of healthy subjects and of severe aplastic anemia patients had their TCR repertoires deep-sequenced. Ficoll-Paque density gradient centrifugation was used to isolate peripheral blood mononuclear cells. Before DNA was extracted, CD4+ and CD8+ T cells were sorted using either FACS or magnetic beads. The CDR3 has 14 amino acids, counting the end cysteine and phenylalanine. Kept here is only the CDR3 DNA, which spans 42 bases and is read in frame from base 1. Compared with germline, V lacks 5 bases and J lacks 9 bases; bases without a gene match: 13. The germline V gene (reference sequence) yields DFQATT for CDR1 and SNEGSKA for CDR2. Results the study describes overall, beyond this receptor: Around 30 CD8+ CDR3 sequences were shared between patients and controls but appeared highly expressed in patients and within their immunodominant clones. Patients and healthy controls showed no significant difference in CD8+ Simpson's diversity (P=0.060).

Genomic DNA was used as template for profiling of TCR beta VDJ combinations and CDR3 sequences. TCR repertoire sequencing was run on an Illumina HiSeq 2000. Processing in the source paper ran as follows. Repertoires were assessed using TRBV/TRBJ rearrangement plots, CDR3 size and DJ length profiles, and Simpson's diversity index. Whichever DNA sequence was most abundant in the deep sequencing data was defined as the immunodominant clone. CDR3 amino acid sequences were checked for sharing across subjects and were also compared against the VDJdb database and published repertoires. TCRdb itself trimmed the public reads at Q25 with fastp, ran MiXCR and retained productive beta chains. All rows with the same CDR3 protein become a single entry with the most common DNA and genes. TCRdb, rather than the study authors, made the V and J calls. In all, the sample holds about 210,000 distinct CDR3 sequences, and approximately 60% of those were seen once. The ten largest clones add up to less than 30% of the sample.

This receptor chain uses TRBV20-1 and TRBJ2-1; TRBD1 aligns with 7 central bases. The sequenced sample consisted of sorted CD4+, CD8+, or CD8+CD57+ T cells (not recorded which) from PBMCs. This TCR came from a human donor in good health. The CDR3 region has the sequence CSARTGDAHGEQFF. The DNA reads as follows: TGCAGTGCTCGCACAGGGGATGCCCATGGTGAGCAGTTCTTC.